This T cell receptor (beta chain) was sequenced during a study of circulating and synovial CD4+ cells in juvenile arthritis. There are 16 residues in the CDR3. Germline CDR1 is SGHKS and CDR2 is YYEKEE (reference sequence). After removal of 0 bases from V and 1 base from J, the junction contained 4 bases not matched to a gene. Sequencing was performed with immunoSEQ multiplex PCR; in TCRdb, only in-frame clones are kept and a portion is missing. This sample has about 34,000 clones; nearly 97% occur once, and the top ten carry approximately 0.18%. This clone has just one count. The source of this sequence is a human donor with juvenile idiopathic arthritis. This chain uses TRBV5-5 with TRBJ1-1, with 9 bases aligning to TRBD1. What was sequenced was CD4+ T cells from blood. The CDR3 protein is CASSLGKGQGNTEAFF. The CDR3 nucleotides read TGTGCCAGCAGCTTGGGCAAGGGACAGGGGAACACTGAAGCTTTCTTT.